This T cell receptor beta chain was obtained from a study of brain T cells in children with intractable seizures. Study-wide points: Absence of clones before surgery may stem from lower sequencing depth. HCMV serostatus was not known, and viral specificity came from CDR3 similarity only.

In the case of this clone: As yet, its antigen is unknown.

Repertoires were generated with immunoSEQ multiplex PCR, while TCRdb's copy carries only in-frame clones and drops some. Of 340,000 or so clones listed, approximately 93% are singletons. Looked up from germline, CDR1 is SGHRS and CDR2 is YFSETQ. The length of the CDR3 is 14 residues. The V end lost 1 base, the J end lost 7 bases, and 15 bases lay between the germline ends. Time point indicated: blood from clinic visit 5 months post-surgery; TSC patient then seizure free. Sequencing was limited to surgery cases with top T cell transcript signatures in brain tissue. Patients received at least one anti-epileptic drug before surgery.

This TCR came from a boy in the first two years of life with tuberous sclerosis and intractable seizures. The rearrangement joins TRBV5-1 to TRBJ2-7; D is possibly TRBD1 (5 bases). The sequenced sample was peripheral blood, obtained less than 6 months after surgery. CDR3 coding DNA: TGCGCCAGCAGCTTGCAGGGAACTACGTTTGAGCAGTACTTC. Translation gives CASSLQGTTFEQYF.